This entry concerns a single TCR beta chain. In this sample, this clonotype turned up a few times. Its antigen target is currently unknown. No qualities accompany the bases; no much larger clone lies one base away. The germline V gene gives CDR1 as MGHRA and CDR2 as YSYEKL. Taken from cysteine to phenylalanine, the CDR3 has 16 residues. Only the CDR3 DNA is retained, 48 bases long and in frame from the first base. V is pared back by 4 bases and J by 4 bases, with 19 bases lying between the germline termini. Every donor in the study was a healthy Caucasian. Three unrelated non-twin adults were also sequenced: a male aged 18 to 30, a male aged 50 to 60 and a female aged 50 to 60. Miltenyi CD45RO+ enrichment and human naive T-cell isolation kits were used to isolate memory (CD45RO+) and naive T cells from PBMC. The protocol used for the library was 5' RACE. Sequencing took place on an Illumina HiSeq 2000. A universal primer binding site was added through template switching, and the final cDNA carried a unique molecular identifier so that TCR cDNA molecules could be counted accurately. Specific primers in the conserved constant-segment region were used to synthesize first-strand cDNA for the TCR alpha and beta chains. To control for contamination, each cDNA library was double barcoded with a SMART-Mk sample barcode plus Illumina barcodes. Two successive PCR steps introduced TruSeq adapter sequences along with Illumina sample barcodes. Sequencing of the TCR alpha and beta cDNA libraries was done on the Illumina HiSeq platform using custom primers. Per the original workflow: MiGEC processed the raw reads to extract unique molecular identifiers, while MiXCR was used to determine the CDR3 positions. For each individual, recombination models were inferred using an EM algorithm with the repgenHMM and IGoR tools. Shared clonotype analysis was performed with the tcR package in R, normalizing sharing by the product of cloneset sizes. To study raw recombination without the effects of thymic and clonal selection, out-of-frame nonproductive sequences were analyzed. The raw public data were reprocessed by TCRdb itself: fastp quality trimming at Q25, MiXCR clonotype calling, in-frame beta chains only. When rows share a CDR3 protein, they turn into one entry using the most common DNA and genes. The V and J calls reflect TCRdb's pipeline rather than the authors' work. This sample has approximately 670,000 distinct CDR3 sequences in its table, and less than 7% of those were observed once. Of the sample, 1.5% to 2% falls within the top ten clones.

These data come from a study of identical twins (dated by TCRdb to 2015 to 2016). The study in broad terms: To test whether fetal clonotypes persist, this study deep-sequenced TCR alpha and beta repertoires from monozygotic twins, from unrelated adults of various ages, and from cord blood. Replicate twin experiments were performed at different times using different library preparation protocols to rule out contamination.

Study-wide conclusions, independent of this receptor: Conclusions relied on cross-sectional statistical analysis, since the same donors could not be followed over many years. Fewer insertions were carried by abundant cord blood beta clonotypes; a weaker similar trend was observed in young adult naive repertoires, while no such trend was observed in memory repertoires. Zero-insertion analyses could be partly confounded by invariant T cells such as MAIT and iNKT, though diverse VJ usage argued against such confounding for most clonotypes. In monozygotic twins, out-of-frame TCR alpha sharing was systematically underestimated by recombination models, although the models agreed with sharing between unrelated individuals. Compared with coincidental sharing between unrelated individuals, out-of-frame TCR alpha sequences shared between twins had an excess of sequences with low generation probability. A weaker excess of twin sharing was found in beta out-of-frame sequences because the signal-to-noise ratio was lowered by fewer shared sequences.

Recombination linked TRBV4-1 to TRBJ1-2; a confident D gene designation cannot be given. The specimen was naive T cells sorted from blood. The intended sense of this specimen's cell subset or site label: cells isolated with a human naive T-cell isolation kit. This TCR was recovered from a man between 18 and 35 years old in good health. This receptor has the CDR3 CASSRTPSEGLYGYTF. DNA sequence: TGCGCCAGCAGCCGGACCCCCTCAGAGGGCCTCTATGGCTACACCTTC.